Here is one TCR beta chain with its context. Its matching antigen is unknown. CDR1 is LGHNA, CDR2 YSLEER, per germline. This CDR3 region has 16 residues. V lost 3 bases and J lost 3, with 17 bases in between. This record comes from a study of T cell repertoires in cytomegalovirus infection. TCRdb called the reads again in MiXCR, with one record for every CDR3 protein. The top ten hold around 11% of the sample, which has 650,000 to 900,000 distinct CDR3 sequences, approximately 32% seen once. The sequence was obtained from a human donor in good health (CMV status not recorded). Some clones in this sample may be carry-over from other donors' samples. Material: cultured CD8+ T cells from PBMCs, obtained from culture after CMV antigen stimulation. This chain uses TRBV4-3 with TRBJ1-2; unclear D gene. In DNA, the CDR3 is TGCGCCAGCAGCCAGATCGTAGGGAGGAGCGACTATGGCTACACCTTC. Its translation: CASSQIVGRSDYGYTF.